This TCR beta chain emerged from a study of tumor and adjacent non-tumor tissue in lung cancer. Study-level results: Compared with tumor, normal lung showed significantly lower TCR diversity. Top 100 clones took a larger repertoire share in normal lung. Tumor TCR diversity, when higher, was linked to shorter survival.

Three rounds of nested PCR, following a modified ARM-PCR protocol, produced the TCRbeta library. Using its own MiXCR run on the multiplex PCR reads, TCRdb lists one record per CDR3 protein. The sample yields about 90,000 distinct CDR3 sequences, roughly 77% seen once. About this clonotype: Its cognate antigen is unknown. A read error may account for a junction end that differs from germline.

The length of the CDR3 is 16 residues. Germline values: CDR1 LGHNA, CDR2 YNFKEQ. This sample's RNA came from whole unsorted tissue. This non-tumor lung sample came from over 3 cm beyond the tumor edge. Between August and November 2014, newly diagnosed, chemotherapy-naive lung cancer patients underwent thoracic surgery in China. The TCR comes from a woman aged 45-65 years with non-small cell lung cancer. Input material: distant non-tumor lung tissue. The chain couples TRBV4-2 to TRBJ2-3; D is undetermined. CDR3 sequence reads: CASSTSRDESTDTQYF. CDR3 in DNA: TGTGCCAGCAGCACGTCACGCGACGAGAGCACAGACACGCAGTATTTT.